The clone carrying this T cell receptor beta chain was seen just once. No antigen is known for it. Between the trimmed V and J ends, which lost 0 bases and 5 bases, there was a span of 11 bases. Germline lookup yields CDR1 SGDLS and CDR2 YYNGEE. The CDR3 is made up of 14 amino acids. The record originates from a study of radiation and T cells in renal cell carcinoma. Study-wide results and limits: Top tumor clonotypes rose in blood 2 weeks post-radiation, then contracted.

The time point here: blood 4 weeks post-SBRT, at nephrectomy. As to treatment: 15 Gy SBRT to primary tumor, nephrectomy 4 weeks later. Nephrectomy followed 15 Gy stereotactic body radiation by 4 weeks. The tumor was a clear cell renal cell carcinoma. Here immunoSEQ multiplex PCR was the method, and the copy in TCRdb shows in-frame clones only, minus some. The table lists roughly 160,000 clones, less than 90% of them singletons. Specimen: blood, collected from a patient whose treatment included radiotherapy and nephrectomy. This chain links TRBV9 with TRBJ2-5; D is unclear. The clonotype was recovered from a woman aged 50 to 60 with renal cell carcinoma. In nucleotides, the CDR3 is TGTGCCAGCAGCGTAGATGGGCAGATGGAGACCCAGTACTTC. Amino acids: CASSVDGQMETQYF.